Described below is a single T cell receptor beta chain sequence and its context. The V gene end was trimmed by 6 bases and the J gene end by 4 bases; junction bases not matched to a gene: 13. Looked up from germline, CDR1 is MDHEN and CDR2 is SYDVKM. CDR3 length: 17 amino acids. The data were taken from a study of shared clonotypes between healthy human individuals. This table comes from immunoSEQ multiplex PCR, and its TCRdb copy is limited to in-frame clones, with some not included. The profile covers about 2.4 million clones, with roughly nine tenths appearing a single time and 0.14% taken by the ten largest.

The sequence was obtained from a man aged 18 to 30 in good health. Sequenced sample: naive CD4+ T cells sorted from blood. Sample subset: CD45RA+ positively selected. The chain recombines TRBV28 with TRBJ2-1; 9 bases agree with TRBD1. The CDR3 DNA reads TGTGCCAGCAGACCAACCGAGGACAGGGGTTCGTACAATGAGCAGTTCTTC. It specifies CASRPTEDRGSYNEQFF.